These 3 T cell receptor beta chains were sequenced from one sample in a study of cytomegalovirus exposure and HLA in healthy donors. Vbeta (60) and Jbeta (13) primers were used in the PCR. Clones were sequenced by immunoSEQ multiplex PCR, and TCRdb holds only the in-frame ones, with some missing. The data hold roughly 100,000 clones, with 84% observed a single time. Sequencing was performed on PBMCs. Receptors originate from a woman younger than 35 in good health and CMV-seropositive.

The CDR3 DNA reads TGTGCCAGCAGCTTGGATCCCTCGGTAGACTATGGCTACACCTTC. Residues: CASSLDPSVDYGYTF. The chain recombines TRBV5-4 with TRBJ1-2; D is uncertain. The germline gives CDR1 SGHNT, CDR2 YYREEE (reference sequence). V lost 0 bases and J 3 bases, leaving 12 bases between the germline ends. This CDR3 region has 15 residues.

This rearrangement joins TRBV7-9 to TRBJ2-5; D is unclear. V lost 2 bases and J lost 1, with 8 bases in between. Germline assignment: CDR1 SEHNR and CDR2 FQNEAQ (reference sequence). The CDR3 spans 14 residues. Here the CDR3 reads CASSLKRVQETQYF. CDR3 coding DNA: TGTGCCAGCAGCTTAAAACGGGTCCAAGAGACCCAGTACTTC.

The chain joins TRBV6-8 to TRBJ1-2; 7 bases are shared with TRBD1. J gave up 6 bases and V 7 bases, and 17 bases lay outside the gene matches. In germline, CDR1 is MNHGY, CDR2 SAAAGT. The CDR3 has 16 residues. As DNA, the CDR3 is TGTGCCAGCACCACGCGGTTGGTATTGACAGGGAATGGCTACACCTTC. Its protein product is CASTTRLVLTGNGYTF.